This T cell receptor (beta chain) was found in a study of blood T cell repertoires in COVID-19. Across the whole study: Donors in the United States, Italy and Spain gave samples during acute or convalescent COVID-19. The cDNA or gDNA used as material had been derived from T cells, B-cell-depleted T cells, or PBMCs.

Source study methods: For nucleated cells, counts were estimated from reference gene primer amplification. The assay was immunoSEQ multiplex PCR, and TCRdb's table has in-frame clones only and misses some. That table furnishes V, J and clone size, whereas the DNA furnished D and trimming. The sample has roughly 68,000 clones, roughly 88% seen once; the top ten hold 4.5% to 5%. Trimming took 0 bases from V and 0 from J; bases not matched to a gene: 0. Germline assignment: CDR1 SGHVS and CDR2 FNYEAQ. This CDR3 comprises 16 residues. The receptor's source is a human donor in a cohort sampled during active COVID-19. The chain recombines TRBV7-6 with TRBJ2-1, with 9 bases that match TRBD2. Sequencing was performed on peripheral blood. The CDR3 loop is CASSLATSGSYNEQFF. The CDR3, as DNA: TGTGCCAGCAGCTTAGCGACTAGCGGCTCCTACAATGAGCAGTTCTTC.